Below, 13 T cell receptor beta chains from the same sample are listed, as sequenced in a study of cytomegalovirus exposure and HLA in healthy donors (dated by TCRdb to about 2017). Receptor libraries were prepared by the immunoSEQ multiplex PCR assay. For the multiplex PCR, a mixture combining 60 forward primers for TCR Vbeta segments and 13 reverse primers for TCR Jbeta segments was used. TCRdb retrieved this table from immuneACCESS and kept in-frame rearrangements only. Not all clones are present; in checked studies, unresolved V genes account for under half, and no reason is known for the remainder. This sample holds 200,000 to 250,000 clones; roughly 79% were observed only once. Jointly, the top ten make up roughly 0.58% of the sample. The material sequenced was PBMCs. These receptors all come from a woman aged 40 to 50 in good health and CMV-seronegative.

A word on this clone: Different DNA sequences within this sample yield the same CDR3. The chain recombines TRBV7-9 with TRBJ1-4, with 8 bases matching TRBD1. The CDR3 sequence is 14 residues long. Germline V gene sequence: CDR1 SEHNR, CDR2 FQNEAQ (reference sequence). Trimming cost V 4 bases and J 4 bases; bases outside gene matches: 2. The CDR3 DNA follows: TGTGCCAGCAGCTCCGGACAGGGTAATGAAAAACTGTTTTTT. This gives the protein CASSSGQGNEKLFF. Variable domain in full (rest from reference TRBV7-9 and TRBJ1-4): DTGVSQNPRHKITKRGQNVTFRCDPISEHNRLYWYRQTLGQGPEFLTYFQNEAQLEKSRLLSDRFSAERPKGSFSTLEIQRTEQGDSAMYLCASSSGQGNEKLFFGSGTQLSVL.

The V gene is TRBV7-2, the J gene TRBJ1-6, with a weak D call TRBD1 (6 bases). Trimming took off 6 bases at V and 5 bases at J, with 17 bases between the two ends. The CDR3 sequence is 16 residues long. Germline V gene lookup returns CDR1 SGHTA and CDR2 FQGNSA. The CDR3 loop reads CASRLAGTQNNSPLHF. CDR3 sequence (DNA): TGTGCCAGCAGATTGGCCGGGACACAAAATAATTCACCCCTCCACTTT.

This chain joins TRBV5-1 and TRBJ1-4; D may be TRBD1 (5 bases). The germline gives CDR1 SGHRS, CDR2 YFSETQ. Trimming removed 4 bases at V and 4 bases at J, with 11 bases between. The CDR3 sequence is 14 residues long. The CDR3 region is CASSQWGVNEKLFF. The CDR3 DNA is TGCGCCAGCAGCCAATGGGGGGTTAATGAAAAACTGTTTTTT.

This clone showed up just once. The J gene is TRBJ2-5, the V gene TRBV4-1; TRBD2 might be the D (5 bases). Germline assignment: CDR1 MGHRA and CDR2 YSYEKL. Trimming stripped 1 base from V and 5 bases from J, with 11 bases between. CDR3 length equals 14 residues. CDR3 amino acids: CASSQGAGGETQYF. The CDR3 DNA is TGCGCCAGCAGCCAAGGGGCGGGCGGGGAGACCCAGTACTTC.

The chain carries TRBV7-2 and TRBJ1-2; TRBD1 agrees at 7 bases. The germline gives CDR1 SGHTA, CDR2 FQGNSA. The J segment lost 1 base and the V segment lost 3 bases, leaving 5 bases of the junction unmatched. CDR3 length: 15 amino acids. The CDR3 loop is CASSLGQTLNYGYTF. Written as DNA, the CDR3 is TGTGCCAGCAGCTTGGGACAGACCCTTAACTATGGCTACACCTTC.

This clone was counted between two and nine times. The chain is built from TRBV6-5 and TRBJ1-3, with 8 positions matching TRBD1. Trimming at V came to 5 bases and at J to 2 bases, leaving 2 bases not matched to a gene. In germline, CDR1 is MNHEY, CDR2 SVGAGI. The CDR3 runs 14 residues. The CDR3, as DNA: TGTGCCAGCAGTCCACAGGGGGCTGGAAACACCATATATTTT. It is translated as CASSPQGAGNTIYF.

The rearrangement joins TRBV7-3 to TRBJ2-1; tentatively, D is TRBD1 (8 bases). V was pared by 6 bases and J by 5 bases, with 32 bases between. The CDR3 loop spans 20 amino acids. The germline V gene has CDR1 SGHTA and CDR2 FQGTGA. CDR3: CASSQYSPSSGQGGDNEQFF. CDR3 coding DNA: TGTGCCAGCAGTCAATATTCCCCCAGCTCAGGACAGGGAGGGGACAATGAGCAGTTCTTC.

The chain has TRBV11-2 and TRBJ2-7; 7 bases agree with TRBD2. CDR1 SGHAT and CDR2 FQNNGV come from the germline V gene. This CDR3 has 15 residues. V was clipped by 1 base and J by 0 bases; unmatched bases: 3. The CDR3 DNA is TGTGCCAGCAGCTTAGCAAGCGGGGCCTCCTACGAGCAGTACTTC. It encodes CASSLASGASYEQYF.

The CDR3 DNA reads TGTGCCAGCAGCATAACAGACCCTAACACTGAAGCTTTCTTT. It translates to CASSITDPNTEAFF. The chain joins TRBV5-4 to TRBJ1-1; D not certain. This CDR3 has 14 amino acids. Germline CDR1 reads SGHNT; CDR2 reads YYREEE (reference sequence). V dropped 4 bases and J dropped 2 bases, with 12 bases sitting between them. Supplemented by reference TRBV5-4 and TRBJ1-1, the full variable domain reads ETGVTQSPTHLIKTRGQQVTLRCSSQSGHNTVSWYQQALGQGPQFIFQYYREEENGRGNFPPRFSGLQFPNYSSELNVNALELDDSALYLCASSITDPNTEAFFGQGTRLTVV.

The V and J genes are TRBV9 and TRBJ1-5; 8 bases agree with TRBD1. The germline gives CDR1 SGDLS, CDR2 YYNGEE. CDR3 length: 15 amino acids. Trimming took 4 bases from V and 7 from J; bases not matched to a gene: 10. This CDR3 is CASSPRGQGDQPQHF. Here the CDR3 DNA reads TGTGCCAGCAGCCCCCGTGGACAGGGAGACCAGCCCCAGCATTTT.

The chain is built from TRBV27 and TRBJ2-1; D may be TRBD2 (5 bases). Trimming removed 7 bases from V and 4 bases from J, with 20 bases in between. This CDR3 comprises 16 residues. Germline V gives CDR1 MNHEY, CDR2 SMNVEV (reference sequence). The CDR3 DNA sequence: TGTGCCAGCAACTTACGCGGTTCTCGGACTTACAATGAGCAGTTCTTC. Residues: CASNLRGSRTYNEQFF.

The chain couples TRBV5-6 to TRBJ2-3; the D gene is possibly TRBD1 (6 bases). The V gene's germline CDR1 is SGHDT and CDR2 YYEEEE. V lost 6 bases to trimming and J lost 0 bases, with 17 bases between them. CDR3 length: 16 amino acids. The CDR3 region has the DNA TGTGCCAGCACCCCCCCGGGACACTTTAGCACAGATACGCAGTATTTT. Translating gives CASTPPGHFSTDTQYF.

CDR3 in DNA: TGTGCCAGCAGCACCACAGGGGGCCGTGGCTACACCTTC. Residues: CASSTTGGRGYTF. The rearrangement links TRBV9 to TRBJ1-2, with 9 bases lining up with TRBD1. CDR1 SGDLS and CDR2 YYNGEE come from the germline V gene. CDR3 size: 13 residues. The V and J ends lost 4 bases and 7 bases, in that order; junction bases with no gene match: 5. Looking up the rest from reference TRBV9 and TRBJ1-2 gives the full variable domain: DSGVTQTPKHLITATGQRVTLRCSPRSGDLSVYWYQQSLDQGLQFLIQYYNGEERAKGNILERFSAQQFPDLHSELNLSSLELGDSALYFCASSTTGGRGYTFGSGTRLTVV.